Presented here are 21 T cell receptor beta chains from one specimen sequenced in a study of blood T cells in healthy people across ages. Using a J-beta primer mix together with a sample-barcoded 5' primer, a second PCR was run for about 6 to 11 cycles. Via MiXCR, TCRdb re-called the 5' RACE reads, giving one row per CDR3 protein. The sample includes approximately 810,000 distinct CDR3 sequences, roughly 26% of them seen just once. The sample was blood. The receptor set was obtained from an elderly woman in good health.

As for this clonotype: This sequence may be a read error, since a much larger clone differs from it by one base. The V gene is TRBV6-2 or TRBV6-3, the J gene TRBJ2-1; D gene unclear. Trimming removed 6 bases from V and 1 base from J, with 7 bases in between. The CDR3 has 13 residues. Germline loops: CDR1 MNHEY, CDR2 SVGEGT. In nucleotides, the CDR3 is TGTGCCAGCAGGTACCAATCCTACAATGAGCAGTTCTTC. Translated: CASRYQSYNEQFF.

The table lists this clonotype with many counts. CDR3 DNA: TGTGCCAGCAGCTTAGATCTAATAGGGACAGGGAAGCAGTACTTC. Its protein is CASSLDLIGTGKQYF. The chain carries TRBV11-2 and TRBJ2-7, with 9 bases identical to TRBD1. CDR3 length equals 15 residues. Germline V gene data show CDR1 as SGHAT and CDR2 as FQNNGV. After removal of 0 bases from V and 8 bases from J, the junction contained 8 bases not matched to a gene.

With regard to this clonotype: At one of its ends the junction is not consistent with the germline gene, which may arise from a read error. The gene calls are TRBV6-5 and TRBJ2-4; 8 nucleotides line up with TRBD1. This CDR3 contains 13 residues. CDR1 is MNHEY and CDR2 is SVGAGI in the germline V gene. CDR3 protein: CASRADRVNMQYF. DNA for the CDR3: TGTGCCAGCAGGGCGGACAGGGTGAACATGCAGTACTTC.

This clonotype was recorded many times. J is TRBJ2-1 and V is TRBV12-3 or TRBV12-4; weak D call: TRBD1 (6 bases). Trimming pared 5 bases from V and 7 bases from J, leaving 9 bases between. The CDR3 contains 12 residues. DNA of the CDR3: TGTGCCAGCAGTCCCGGACAGAATGAGCAGTTCTTC. Its protein product is CASSPGQNEQFF.

This clonotype has a count of ten or more. This chain uses TRBV5-1 with TRBJ1-2; D is possibly TRBD1 (5 bases). The V gene lost 4 bases and the J gene lost 5 bases, with 15 bases spanning the gap. The germline gives CDR1 SGHRS, CDR2 YFSETQ. The CDR3 runs 14 residues. The chain's CDR3 is CASSPGTNTYGYTF. Written as DNA, the CDR3 is TGCGCCAGCAGCCCGGGGACCAATACATATGGCTACACCTTC.

This clonotype was found many times. The chain combines TRBV10-3 with TRBJ2-7; 12 positions agree with TRBD2. V trimming: 5 bases; J trimming: 2 bases; junction bases outside the gene matches: 1. The CDR3 sequence is 14 residues long. Per germline, CDR1 ENHRY and CDR2 SYGVKD. Written as DNA, the CDR3 is TGTGCCATCAGTACTAGCGGGGGGACCTACGAGCAGTACTTC. Its translation is CAISTSGGTYEQYF.

The rearrangement joins TRBV2 to TRBJ2-3, with a tentative D call TRBD2 (5 bases). With 8 bases removed from V and 3 bases from J, the gap between germline ends came to 15 bases. Germline CDR1 and CDR2: SNHLY and FYNNEI. This CDR3 spans 14 amino acids. CDR3 loop: CASLIRTRTDTQYF. CDR3 DNA: TGTGCCAGCCTAATTAGGACTCGAACAGATACGCAGTATTTT. The full variable domain, rest sourced from reference TRBV2 and TRBJ2-3, is EPEVTQTPSHQVTQMGQEVILRCVPISNHLYFYWYRQILGQKVEFLVSFYNNEISEKSEIFDDQFSVERPDGSNFTLKIRSTKLEDSAMYFCASLIRTRTDTQYFGPGTRLTVL.

V and J are TRBV28 and TRBJ1-1; D gene ambiguous. V was cut by 7 bases and J by 0 bases, with 6 bases left in between. Germline CDR1 and CDR2: MDHEN and SYDVKM. There are 12 residues in the CDR3. CDR3 sequence: CASIKMNTEAFF. The CDR3 DNA reads as TGTGCCAGCATCAAAATGAACACTGAAGCTTTCTTT.

This clonotype was counted many times. Possible read error: a much larger clone is one base away. V usage is TRBV6-5 and J usage is TRBJ1-4; the match to TRBD1 covers 11 bases. Germline loops: CDR1 MNHEY, CDR2 SVGAGI. This CDR3 comprises 18 residues. CDR3 in DNA: TGTGCCAGCAGTTACGGACAGGGGGCCTTTGGTACTAATGAAAAACGGTTTTTT. Residues: CASSYGQGAFGTNEKRFF.

This clonotype was seen many times. The rearrangement uses TRBV6-2 or TRBV6-3 and TRBJ2-7; the D is unclear. The CDR3 is 12 residues long. Trimming removed 5 bases from V and 5 bases from J, with 10 bases in between. Germline-derived CDR1 and CDR2 are MNHEY and SVGEGT. The CDR3 loop reads CASSHPQNEQYF. The DNA of the CDR3 is TGTGCCAGCAGTCACCCCCAGAACGAGCAGTACTTC.

V gene TRBV27 combines with J gene TRBJ2-2; the D is unclear. Trimming removed 5 bases from V and 4 bases from J, with 8 bases in between. Germline V lookup: CDR1 MNHEY, CDR2 SMNVEV (reference sequence). This CDR3 has 13 residues. The CDR3 DNA reads TGTGCCAGCAGTCACACAGTCACCGGGGAGCTGTTTTTT. As protein: CASSHTVTGELFF.

This clonotype was counted ten times or more. The chain couples TRBV11-2 to TRBJ1-2; D gene ambiguous. The CDR3 runs to 13 residues. Germline lookup yields CDR1 SGHAT and CDR2 FQNNGV. Trimming took 3 bases from V and 6 from J, leaving 11 bases between them. This chain's CDR3 is CASSFRPRDGYTF. CDR3 nucleotides: TGTGCCAGCAGCTTCCGTCCGCGGGATGGCTACACCTTC.

This clonotype was recorded many times. The gene calls are TRBV27 and TRBJ1-2; D is ambiguous. The V end was cut by 4 bases, the J end by 0 bases, with 6 bases between. The CDR3 is 13 residues long. In germline, CDR1 is MNHEY, CDR2 SMNVEV (reference sequence). In nucleotides, the CDR3 is TGTGCCAGCAGTTCCCGGACTAACTATGGCTACACCTTC. Protein: CASSSRTNYGYTF.

As regards this clonotype: This may stem from a read error, because a much larger clone lies one nucleotide away. As the CDR3 is not closed by the conserved phenylalanine or tryptophan, this likely results from a read error. This chain uses TRBV5-1 with TRBJ2-7; 7 bases line up with TRBD1. The J call is doubtful: the DNA matches TRBJ2-5 better. The CDR3 extends over 12 amino acids. Germline CDR1 SGHRS, CDR2 YFSETQ. CDR3 DNA: TGCGCCAGCCGAGCACAGGGGGAGACCCAGTACTGC. It translates to CASRAQGETQYC.

The rearrangement joins TRBV27 to TRBJ1-5, with D unclear. V lost 0 bases, J lost 7 bases, and 10 bases lay in between. Germline CDR1 and CDR2: MNHEY and SMNVEV (reference sequence). The CDR3 is made up of 14 amino acids. In DNA form, the CDR3 reads TGTGCCAGCAGTTTATCTTCGGCATACCAGCCCCAGCATTTT. Translating gives CASSLSSAYQPQHF.

The V and J genes are TRBV28 and TRBJ2-4; D perhaps matches TRBD1 (7 bases). The J call may be wrong; the DNA end is better matched by TRBJ2-7. Germline V CDR1 and CDR2: MDHEN, SYDVKM. The CDR3 totals 15 residues. CDR3 residues: CASSFPRDSVYEQYF. In nucleotides, the CDR3 is TGTGCCAGCAGTTTCCCGCGGGACAGCGTCTACGAGCAGTACTTC.

This clonotype was seen repeatedly, ten times or more. The chain carries TRBV6-2 or TRBV6-3 and TRBJ2-7; the match to TRBD1 covers 7 bases. J was trimmed by 2 bases and V by 10 bases; bases with no gene match: 11. CDR1 and CDR2 from the germline V gene are MNHEY and SVGEGT. This CDR3 contains 14 residues. CDR3 region: CATTPDRTTYEQYF. Here the CDR3 DNA reads TGTGCCACCACCCCGGACAGGACGACCTACGAGCAGTACTTC.

The sample holds a few counts of this clonotype. The chain is built from TRBV5-5 and TRBJ1-4, with D hard to call. This CDR3 spans 16 amino acids. Trimming shortened V by 4 bases and J by 3 bases, and 16 bases separated the two germline ends. From germline, CDR1 is SGHKS and CDR2 YYEKEE (reference sequence). DNA of the CDR3: TGTGCCAGCAGCCGAGGGTGGGCTCCGGCTAATGAAAAACTGTTTTTT. It specifies CASSRGWAPANEKLFF.

This clonotype appeared many times. This chain uses TRBV10-2 with TRBJ2-7; D is possibly TRBD1 (6 bases). CDR1 WSHSY and CDR2 SAAADI come from the germline V gene. Trimming removed 2 bases at V and 6 bases at J, with 14 bases between. The CDR3 covers 14 residues. CDR3 amino acids: CASSEARGTREQYF. In nucleotides, the CDR3 is TGCGCCAGCAGTGAGGCCAGGGGTACACGCGAGCAGTACTTC.

This clonotype was seen a handful of times. The rearrangement links TRBV7-8 to TRBJ2-5; D tentatively fits TRBD1 or TRBD2 (7 bases each). This CDR3 spans 14 amino acids. The V and J ends lost 5 bases and 4 bases respectively, with 14 bases between them. CDR1 and CDR2 (germline): SGHVS, FQNEAQ. CDR3 sequence reads: CASSGGRGPETQYF. In nucleotides, the CDR3 is TGTGCCAGCAGCGGAGGGAGGGGGCCAGAGACCCAGTACTTC.

This chain links TRBV7-9 with TRBJ1-1; perhaps TRBD1 as D (5 bases). V lost 4 bases and J lost 5, with 17 bases in between. The CDR3 runs 15 residues. Germline lookup yields CDR1 SEHNR and CDR2 FQNEAQ (reference sequence). In nucleotides, the CDR3 is TGTGCCAGCAGCTGGGGTTTTGGGGGAAGTACTGAAGCTTTCTTT. It specifies CASSWGFGGSTEAFF.